The sequence of this TCR beta chain was determined in a study of cytomegalovirus exposure and HLA in healthy donors. Whole-study results and caveats: Researchers reported in a later analysis that common viral pathogens appeared linked to several top clusters. Cytomegalovirus-associated status was assigned to some 180 TCR beta chains.

The PCR employed 60 Vbeta primers together with 13 Jbeta primers. Profiling relied on immunoSEQ multiplex PCR, and the TCRdb table lists in-frame clones only, not all of them. Here the sample spans about 150,000 clones, 73% being singletons. A word on this clone: Its antigen is undetermined.

Germline V lookup: CDR1 LGHNA, CDR2 YSLEER. V lost 5 bases, J lost 8 bases, and 7 bases stayed unmatched. This CDR3 is 15 amino acids long. This sequence originates from a woman between 18 and 29 years old in good health and CMV-seronegative. The chain employs TRBV4-3 and TRBJ2-1; 12 bases align to TRBD1. Sequenced: PBMCs. In DNA form, the CDR3 reads TGCGCCAGCAGCGGGGACAGGGGGCGATTCGATGAGCAGTTCTTC. The encoded protein is CASSGDRGRFDEQFF.